These T cell receptor beta chains were read from a single sample in a study of T-cell reconstitution after alpha-beta-depleted transplantation in children. TCRdb itself ran the PCR reads through MiXCR, one entry per CDR3 protein. Counted here are approximately 150,000 distinct CDR3 sequences, roughly 8.8% occurring once; the ten biggest clones make up around 18%. Material: PBMCs, mostly from graft donor cells, obtained 180 days after TCRalphabeta/CD19-depleted stem cell transplant. These receptors were taken from a female patient aged 2-9 years who had a stem cell transplant for congenital amegakaryocytic thrombocytopenia, so the T cells may come from the graft donor. CDR3s include the opening cysteine and the closing phenylalanine or tryptophan. Each record gives: D gene, CDR3 length, clone size, V gene, J gene, CDR3 DNA, CDR3 protein. A D gene is named only where the DNA matches it firmly. Clone sizes are given selectively: once, few, many, or a class where the clone is expanded.

-	17	many	TRBV11-2	TRBJ2-1	TGTGCCAGCAGCTTAGAGTTTATGGCGGGAAATTACAATGAGCAGTTCTTC	CASSLEFMAGNYNEQFF
-	17	many	TRBV5-1	TRBJ1-6	TGCGCCAGCAGCTTTCAATATGGGGGCGCCTATAATTCACCCCTCCACTTT	CASSFQYGGAYNSPLHF
-	14	many	TRBV5-1	TRBJ1-2	TGCGCCAGCAGGGAACGCACAACTAACTATGGCTACACCTTC	CASRERTTNYGYTF
TRBD2	16	many	TRBV7-3	TRBJ2-3	TGTGCCAGCAGCTTATCTGGGACTAGTAGCACAGATACGCAGTATTTT	CASSLSGTSSTDTQYF
-	14	many	TRBV7-6	TRBJ2-3	TGTGCCAGCAGCTTATCGCCGGGGTCAGATACGCAGTATTTT	CASSLSPGSDTQYF
-	13	many	TRBV14	TRBJ2-2	TGTGCCAGCAGGGAATCGAACACCGGGGAGCTGTTTTTT	CASRESNTGELFF
-	14	few	TRBV6-1	TRBJ2-2	TGTGCCAGCATCCCGGGACTGCGAAGTGGGGAGCTGTTTTTT	CASIPGLRSGELFF
-	11	once	TRBV20-1	TRBJ2-7	TGCAGTGCTAGACTACCCAGCGGGCAGTACTTC	CSARLPSGQYF
-	15	many	TRBV5-1	TRBJ2-2	TGCGCCAGCAGCTTGGGTTGGGCTGTCACCGGGGAGCTGTTTTTT	CASSLGWAVTGELFF
-	14	many	TRBV2	TRBJ2-2	TGTGCCAGCAGTGACAGGGGTTTCACCGGGGAGCTGTTTTTT	CASSDRGFTGELFF
-	14	many	TRBV18	TRBJ2-1	TGTGCCAGCTCACTCAACTCACTAGCTAGTGAGCAGTTCTTC	CASSLNSLASEQFF
-	17	many	TRBV5-5	TRBJ1-6	TGTGCCAGCAGCTTATGGGGGAAAGAGGTGTATAATTCACCCCTCCACTTT	CASSLWGKEVYNSPLHF
-	14	many	TRBV5-6	TRBJ1-2	TGTGCCAGCAGCTTACCGGTAGCTAACTATGGCTACACCTTC	CASSLPVANYGYTF
TRBD1	14	-	TRBV7-9	TRBJ2-2	TGTGCCAGCAGCTTAACAGGGGACACCGGGGAGCTGTTTTTT	CASSLTGDTGELFF
-	15	many	TRBV12-3/TRBV12-4	TRBJ2-4	TGTGCCAGCAGTGCCAGACCTAAAACCAAAAACATTCAGTACTTC	CASSARPKTKNIQYF
TRBD2	17	-	TRBV4-2	TRBJ2-5	TGTGCCAGCAGCCAAGAGCGAGGTCGGGGGGGTAGAAAGACCCAGTACTTC	CASSQERGRGGRKTQYF
-	13	many	TRBV10-3	TRBJ2-7	TGTGCCATCAGGGGGACGGTCTCCTACGAGCAGTACTTC	CAIRGTVSYEQYF
-	12	many	TRBV29-1	TRBJ2-3	TGCAGCGTTGAGACTAGCACAGATACGCAGTATTTT	CSVETSTDTQYF
-	11	many	TRBV5-6	TRBJ1-2	TGTGCCAGCAGCCACGGGGGTGGCTACACCTTC	CASSHGGGYTF
TRBD2	19	-	TRBV3-1	TRBJ2-7	TGTGCCTCCTGCCCCCGGATCAGACAGGGGACTAGCGGGAGCTACGAGCAGTACTTC	CASCPRIRQGTSGSYEQYF
-	12	-	TRBV3-1	TRBJ2-7	TGTGCCAGCAGCCAAGTTCGAGGCGAGCAGTACTTC	CASSQVRGEQYF
-	11	-	TRBV29-1	TRBJ1-2	TGCAGCGTTGTTGTCCCCTATGGCTACACCTTC	CSVVVPYGYTF
-	15	-	TRBV18	TRBJ2-1	TGTGCCAGCTCACCAGAGGGGAGCCCCTACAATGAGCAGTTCTTC	CASSPEGSPYNEQFF
-	14	-	TRBV20-1	TRBJ1-5	TGCAGTGCTAGACGCGTCCCCGTTAATCAGCCCCAGCATTTT	CSARRVPVNQPQHF
-	15	few	TRBV12-3/TRBV12-4	TRBJ2-7	TGTGCCAGCAGTTTTTATGGGGAAAGCTCCTACGAGCAGTACTTC	CASSFYGESSYEQYF
TRBD1	18	few	TRBV6-5	TRBJ1-6	TGTGCCAGCAGTTACTCTGTCCCGGGACAGCAACTAGGTTCACCCCTCCACTTT	CASSYSVPGQQLGSPLHF
-	18	many	TRBV21-1	TRBJ2-1	TGTGCCAGCAGCAAATTGATTAAGGACAGGGGTTTCTACAATGAGCAGTTCTTC	CASSKLIKDRGFYNEQFF
TRBD2	19	many	TRBV10-3	TRBJ2-3	TGTGCCATCAGGCCCAGGGGACTAGCGGTCCCATTAAGCACAGATACGCAGTATTTT	CAIRPRGLAVPLSTDTQYF
-	15	-	TRBV19	TRBJ2-3	TGTGCCAGTAGTAACTCCATCGGGACCATGGATACGCAGTATTTT	CASSNSIGTMDTQYF
-	19	many	TRBV21-1	TRBJ2-6	TGTGCCAGCAGCAAATCAGTCAGGAAAAATTGCTCTGGGGCCAACGTCCTGACTTTC	CASSKSVRKNCSGANVLTF
-	14	many	TRBV5-1	TRBJ2-7	TGCGCCAGCAGCGCGCGCCCGGGCATTTTCGAGCAGTACTTC	CASSARPGIFEQYF
-	13	-	TRBV4-2	TRBJ1-2	TGTGCCATCGGCCCTGGACTCCTCGGGGGCTACACCTTC	CAIGPGLLGGYTF
-	13	-	TRBV20-1	TRBJ2-1	TGCAGTGCAGGGGACATGTCCTACAATGAGCAGTTCTTC	CSAGDMSYNEQFF
TRBD1	14	many	TRBV12-3/TRBV12-4	TRBJ1-4	TGTGCCAGCAGTTTAACAGGGGGTAGTGAAAAACTGTTTTTT	CASSLTGGSEKLFF
TRBD1	14	many	TRBV28	TRBJ1-2	TGTGCCAGCAGTTCGGGACAGGGGAACTATGGCTACACCTTC	CASSSGQGNYGYTF
TRBD1	14	many	TRBV28	TRBJ2-7	TGTGCCAGCAGTCGACAGGGAGAAGGCTACGAGCAGTACTTC	CASSRQGEGYEQYF
-	14	many	TRBV28	TRBJ2-3	TGTGCCAGCAGTCTTGAGTCCCGATTCTATACGCAGTATTTT	CASSLESRFYTQYF
-	13	many	TRBV20-1	TRBJ2-7	TGCAGTGCTACCAACAGGGTGGCCTACGAGCAGTACTTC	CSATNRVAYEQYF
-	13	many	TRBV11-2	TRBJ2-1	TGTGCCAGCAGCTTAATTAGCTACAATGAGCAGTTCTTC	CASSLISYNEQFF
-	13	many	TRBV20-1	TRBJ2-7	TGCAGTGCTAGAAATCAGGGGTTAGGAGAGCAGTACTTC	CSARNQGLGEQYF
-	14	many	TRBV20-1	TRBJ2-1	TGCAGTGCCACGAAGAGGGCGGGTGTGAATGAGCAGTTCTTC	CSATKRAGVNEQFF
-	11	few	TRBV20-1	TRBJ2-3	TGCAGTGCTGGCCCCACAGATACGCAGTATTTT	CSAGPTDTQYF
TRBD2	12	-	TRBV20-1	TRBJ2-7	TGCAGCGCCGGGACTAGTAACAACGAGCAGTACTTC	CSAGTSNNEQYF
TRBD1	15	few	TRBV5-1	TRBJ1-5	TGCGCCAGCAGCTTAGGGACAGCGGAAAATCAGCCCCAGCATTTT	CASSLGTAENQPQHF
-	13	many	TRBV6-1	TRBJ1-2	TGTGCCAGCAGTGATAGAGGGGGCTATGGCTACACCTTC	CASSDRGGYGYTF
-	14	few	TRBV5-1	TRBJ2-3	TGCGCCAGCACCACCGGGATCCAGACAGATACGCAGTATTTT	CASTTGIQTDTQYF
TRBD2	15	few	TRBV6-5	TRBJ2-5	TGTGCCAGCAGTTTCCCGGGACTAGCGGGAGAGACCCAGTACTTC	CASSFPGLAGETQYF
-	12	-	TRBV7-2	TRBJ1-2	TGTGCCAGCAGCTTAGTAGGGGATGGCTACACCTTC	CASSLVGDGYTF
-	14	many	TRBV20-1	TRBJ1-2	TGCAGTGCTTTCGGGACGGGGACTGCCTATGGCTACACCTTC	CSAFGTGTAYGYTF
-	17	many	TRBV4-3	TRBJ2-7	TGCGCCAGCAGCCAAGAGATAGTGCCTGGTGGTTTCTACGAGCAGTACTTC	CASSQEIVPGGFYEQYF
-	14	-	TRBV4-1	TRBJ2-5	TGCGCCAGCAGCCAAGTACAGAAACAAGAGACCCAGTACTTC	CASSQVQKQETQYF
-	13	few	TRBV9	TRBJ1-3	TGTGCCAGCAGCGAGCCGAGTGGAAACACCATATATTTT	CASSEPSGNTIYF
-	11	many	TRBV20-1	TRBJ2-1	TGCAGTGCTGGAACCGGGATTGAGCAGTTCTTC	CSAGTGIEQFF
-	14	few	TRBV20-1	TRBJ2-1	TGCAGTGCTAGAGACGGGACCACCTACAATGAGCAGTTCTTC	CSARDGTTYNEQFF